This T cell receptor (beta chain) was profiled in a study of blood T cell repertoires in COVID-19. Study at large: Acute and convalescent COVID-19 samples came from the United States, Italy and Spain.

The table lists this clone with a few counts. As originally analysed: By means of reference gene primer amplification, nucleated cell counts were estimated. Using immunoSEQ multiplex PCR, the repertoire was profiled, and TCRdb retains in-frame clones only, with some absent. V, J and clone size reflect that table, while D and trimming were determined from the DNA. The data hold 88,000 or so clones, with roughly 80% observed a single time. This TCR came from a human donor in a cohort sampled during active COVID-19. Sequencing input: peripheral blood.

CDR3 sequence: CASSQGHASGRYNEQFF. For the CDR3, the DNA is TGTGCCAGCAGCCAAGGACACGCTAGCGGGAGGTACAATGAGCAGTTCTTC. This chain links TRBV4-2 with TRBJ2-1; TRBD2 matches 11 bases. The CDR3 totals 17 residues. V lost 1 base to trimming and J lost 4 bases; unmatched junction nucleotides: 6. Per the germline V gene, CDR1 is LGHNA and CDR2 is YNFKEQ.